The TCR beta chain described here comes from a study of cytomegalovirus exposure and HLA in healthy donors. About the research overall: A prior study identified 110 million or so unique TCR beta sequences from 180 million or so T cells.

This CDR3 is 15 amino acids long. Germline V gene sequence: CDR1 SGHTA, CDR2 FQGNSA. The V gene end was trimmed by 5 bases and the J gene end by 10 bases; junction bases not matched to a gene: 11. Study-wide results and limits: Information on immune exposure was restricted to one variable (CMV serostatus). Productive status was seen about 90% or about 30% of the time for most TCR beta V segments in an earlier analysis.

In the case of this clone: The antigen remains unidentified.

PCR was performed using 60 Vbeta and 13 Jbeta primers. The method was immunoSEQ multiplex PCR; TCRdb's version includes in-frame clones alone and lacks a portion of them. The sample lists approximately 150,000 clones, about 80% occurring once. This TCR derives from a woman in her 40s in good health and CMV-seronegative. Input material: PBMCs. V and J are TRBV7-2 and TRBJ1-6; 7 bases map to TRBD1. This CDR3 is CASSPIDRVLSPLHF. The CDR3 DNA follows: TGTGCCAGCAGCCCCATTGACAGGGTATTGTCACCCCTCCACTTT.